One and the same sample provided the 20 T cell receptor beta chains below, sequenced in a study of cytomegalovirus exposure and HLA in healthy donors. Data came from immunoSEQ multiplex PCR; TCRdb stores just in-frame clones and leaves some out. This sample has some 240,000 clones, with approximately 83% found just once. The sequenced sample was PBMCs. The receptors shown here come from a woman aged 25 to 45 in good health and CMV-seropositive.

This clone was seen only once. CDR3 amino acids: CASSLGNQGQASYEQYF. The CDR3 nucleotides read TGTGCCAGCAGTCTAGGGAACCAGGGACAGGCAAGCTACGAGCAGTACTTC. This chain uses TRBV2 with TRBJ2-7, with 8 nucleotides matching TRBD1. V was clipped by 5 bases and J by 3 bases; unmatched bases: 15. The CDR3 totals 17 residues. Per germline, CDR1 SNHLY and CDR2 FYNNEI.

V gene TRBV15 combines with J gene TRBJ2-7; 7 positions match TRBD1. This CDR3 region has 14 residues. V shed 3 bases and J 2 bases; nucleotides not matched to a gene: 4. The germline gives CDR1 LNHNV, CDR2 YYDKDF (reference sequence). This CDR3 is CATSSRDRTYEQYF. CDR3 coding DNA: TGTGCCACCAGCAGCCGGGACAGAACCTACGAGCAGTACTTC.

The chain recombines TRBV6-5 with TRBJ1-1; perhaps TRBD1 as D (6 bases). The germline CDR1 and CDR2 sequences are MNHEY and SVGAGI. The CDR3 spans 14 residues. V lost 7 bases and J lost 0, with 12 bases in between. CDR3 protein: CASTRTDLNTEAFF. CDR3 nucleotide sequence: TGTGCCAGCACTCGGACAGACCTGAACACTGAAGCTTTCTTT.

V is TRBV7-6 and J is TRBJ1-2; the D gene is possibly TRBD1 (6 bases). V lost 4 bases to trimming and J lost 4 bases, with 10 bases between them. The CDR3 is 13 residues long. Germline V gene sequence: CDR1 SGHVS, CDR2 FNYEAQ. The CDR3 is CASSYQGSYGYTF. CDR3 coding DNA: TGTGCCAGCAGCTATCAGGGGAGCTATGGCTACACCTTC.

J is TRBJ1-2 and V is TRBV5-1; D is ambiguous. Germline V gives CDR1 SGHRS, CDR2 YFSETQ. The CDR3 runs 11 residues. V was pared by 3 bases and J by 3 bases, with 3 bases between. CDR3 sequence (DNA): TGCGCCAGCAGCTCGGACTATGGCTACACCTTC. It translates to CASSSDYGYTF.

This clone showed up just once. The chain carries TRBV30 and TRBJ2-1; 9 bases map to TRBD2. J lost 6 bases, V lost 3 bases, and 12 bases had no gene match. CDR1 GTSNPN and CDR2 SVGIG come from the germline V gene (reference sequence). The CDR3 loop spans 16 amino acids. In DNA form, the CDR3 reads TGTGCCTGGAGGGACCCTGCGGGAGGGCCGGGCAATGAGCAGTTCTTC. Its protein is CAWRDPAGGPGNEQFF.

This clone was recorded a few times. The V gene is TRBV5-1, the J gene TRBJ1-3; 7 nucleotides match TRBD1. Trimming removed 3 bases from V and 0 bases from J; junction bases left unmatched: 3. Germline CDR1 is SGHRS and CDR2 is YFSETQ. The CDR3 runs to 15 residues. In nucleotides, the CDR3 is TGCGCCAGCAGCTCCGCAGGGGGCTCTGGAAACACCATATATTTT. It encodes CASSSAGGSGNTIYF.

The chain carries TRBV2 and TRBJ1-5; D is undetermined. V lost 3 bases, J lost 7 bases, and 4 bases lay in between. CDR3 length: 11 residues. CDR1 and CDR2 from the germline V gene are SNHLY and FYNNEI. CDR3 protein: CASSDPQPQHF. The CDR3 coding sequence is TGTGCCAGCAGTGACCCGCAGCCCCAGCATTTT.

Here the CDR3 reads CASSSGLAGWNEQFF. DNA for the CDR3: TGTGCCAGCAGCTCGGGACTAGCTGGATGGAATGAGCAGTTCTTC. The genes are TRBV5-4 and TRBJ2-1; TRBD2 matches 9 bases. This CDR3 region has 15 residues. Germline V gene sequence: CDR1 SGHNT, CDR2 YYREEE (reference sequence). V dropped 3 bases and J dropped 7; count of bases not matched to a gene: 8.

The chain recombines TRBV7-9 with TRBJ2-7; 8 bases agree with TRBD1. V shed 5 bases and J 2 bases; nucleotides not matched to a gene: 8. The CDR3 runs 15 residues. In germline, CDR1 is SEHNR, CDR2 FQNEAQ (reference sequence). The CDR3 nucleotides read TGTGCCAGCAGCCGAATGACAGGGGATACCTACGAGCAGTACTTC. It yields the protein CASSRMTGDTYEQYF. Complete variable domain (other parts from reference TRBV7-9 and TRBJ2-7): DTGVSQNPRHKITKRGQNVTFRCDPISEHNRLYWYRQTLGQGPEFLTYFQNEAQLEKSRLLSDRFSAERPKGSFSTLEIQRTEQGDSAMYLCASSRMTGDTYEQYFGPGTRLTVT.

The chain recombines TRBV11-2 with TRBJ2-1; tentative D call: TRBD1 (5 bases). V was pared by 3 bases and J by 2 bases, with 8 bases between. Germline lookup yields CDR1 SGHAT and CDR2 FQNNGV. CDR3 length: 14 residues. The DNA for the CDR3 is TGTGCCAGCAGCTTCGAGGACACCTACAATGAGCAGTTCTTC. Its translation: CASSFEDTYNEQFF.

This clone has just one count. The chain carries TRBV7-9 and TRBJ2-7, with D hard to call. The germline V and J ends were trimmed by 4 bases and 2 bases, with 9 bases remaining between them. CDR3 size: 13 residues. Germline-derived CDR1 and CDR2 are SEHNR and FQNEAQ (reference sequence). Here the CDR3 reads CASSSAKTYEQYF. The CDR3 nucleotides are TGTGCCAGCAGCTCCGCTAAGACCTACGAGCAGTACTTC.

CDR3 coding DNA: TGCACCAGCAGCCGGACAGGTTCCAACTATGGCTACACCTTC. It is translated as CTSSRTGSNYGYTF. The rearrangement joins TRBV1 to TRBJ1-2; TRBD1, the table's D call, was not compared with the DNA. TRBV1 constitutes a pseudogene. The length of the CDR3 is 14 residues.

This clone was seen only a few times. The chain uses TRBV30 and TRBJ1-2, with D perhaps TRBD1 (5 bases). The CDR3 consists of 14 residues. V was cut by 1 base and J by 7 bases, with 16 bases left in between. The germline V gene has CDR1 GTSNPN and CDR2 SVGIG (reference sequence). The chain's CDR3 is CAWSEDSLVAGYTF. The CDR3 DNA is TGTGCCTGGAGTGAAGACAGTCTTGTGGCTGGCTACACCTTC.

The chain employs TRBV19 and TRBJ2-2; 9 bases match TRBD1. This CDR3 contains 15 residues. V lost 4 bases and J lost 0; bases outside the gene matches: 0. Looked up from germline, CDR1 is LNHDA and CDR2 is SQIVND (reference sequence). CDR3 loop: CASSRQGANTGELFF. The CDR3 region has the DNA TGTGCCAGTAGTAGACAGGGGGCGAACACCGGGGAGCTGTTTTTT.

This chain connects TRBV27 to TRBJ2-7; 10 bases fit TRBD1. V shed 2 bases, J shed 2 bases, and the junction held 3 bases outside the gene matches. Germline lookup yields CDR1 MNHEY and CDR2 SMNVEV (reference sequence). The CDR3 is 15 residues long. CDR3 DNA: TGTGCCAGCAGTTTAGTGGGGACAGGGGCCTACGAGCAGTACTTC. This sequence encodes CASSLVGTGAYEQYF.

V and J are TRBV7-6 and TRBJ2-1; 12 nucleotides line up with TRBD1. Trimming at V came to 6 bases and at J to 8 bases, leaving 5 bases not matched to a gene. Germline V gene sequence: CDR1 SGHVS, CDR2 FNYEAQ. This CDR3 region has 14 residues. The CDR3 region has the DNA TGTGCCAGCAGTCTTGGGACAGGGGGCGATGAGCAGTTCTTC. It specifies CASSLGTGGDEQFF.

This clone came up many times. The chain recombines TRBV5-1 with TRBJ1-2; 9 positions agree with TRBD1. The ends lost 0 bases at V and 6 bases at J; junction bases unmatched: 9. Germline V CDR1 and CDR2: SGHRS, YFSETQ. CDR3 size: 16 residues. The DNA of the CDR3 is TGCGCCAGCAGCTTGGAATATATGGGACAGGGAGATGGCTACACCTTC. Translation gives CASSLEYMGQGDGYTF.

The chain joins TRBV18 to TRBJ2-1, with D tentatively TRBD1 (5 bases). The germline V and J ends were trimmed by 0 bases and 0 bases, with 9 bases remaining between them. The CDR3 extends over 16 amino acids. CDR1 and CDR2 (germline): KGHSH, LQKENI. CDR3 bases: TGTGCCAGCTCACCACCGGGGCGGATCTCCTACAATGAGCAGTTCTTC. This sequence encodes CASSPPGRISYNEQFF.

The genes are TRBV28 and TRBJ2-3; the D gene is possibly TRBD2 (5 bases). This CDR3 has 15 amino acids. The V end was cut by 6 bases, the J end by 2 bases, with 15 bases between. In germline, CDR1 is MDHEN, CDR2 SYDVKM. CDR3 residues: CASSSGLIFTDTQYF. CDR3 coding DNA: TGTGCCAGCAGCTCCGGACTTATTTTCACAGATACGCAGTATTTT.